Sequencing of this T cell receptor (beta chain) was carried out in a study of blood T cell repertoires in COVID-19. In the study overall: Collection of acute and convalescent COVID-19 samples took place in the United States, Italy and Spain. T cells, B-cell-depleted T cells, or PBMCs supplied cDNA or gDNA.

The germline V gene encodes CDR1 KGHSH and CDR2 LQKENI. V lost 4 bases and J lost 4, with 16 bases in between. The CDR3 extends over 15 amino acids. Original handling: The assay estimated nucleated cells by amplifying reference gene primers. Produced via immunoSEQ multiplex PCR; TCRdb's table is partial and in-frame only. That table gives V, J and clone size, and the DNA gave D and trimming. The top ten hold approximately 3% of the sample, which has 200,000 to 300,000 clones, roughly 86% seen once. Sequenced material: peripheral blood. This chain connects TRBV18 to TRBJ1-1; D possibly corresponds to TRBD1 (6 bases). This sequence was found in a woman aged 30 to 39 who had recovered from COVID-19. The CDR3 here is CASSQSKGGLTEAFF. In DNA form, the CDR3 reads TGTGCCAGCTCACAATCAAAGGGGGGGCTCACTGAAGCTTTCTTT.